This T cell receptor beta chain was captured in a study of control samples from healthy donors and cancer patients (TCRdb year 2020). V is pared back by 3 bases and J by 1 base, with 19 bases lying between the germline termini. The CDR3 runs 18 residues from the cysteine to the phenylalanine. Kept here is only the CDR3 DNA, which spans 54 bases and is read in frame from base 1. From a lookup of the germline V gene, CDR1 and CDR2 are KGHSH and LQKENI. Library creation used the immunoSEQ multiplex PCR assay. Imported from immuneACCESS, the table was reduced by TCRdb to in-frame sequences with V and J called. These copies leave out some clones; in studies compared against another copy, an unresolved V gene accounts for under half, and the cause of the remainder is not known. Counted in this sample were 120,000 or so clones; 87% of them appeared once. The top ten constitute around 9% of the sample. On this clone: This clone's antigen is unknown. There are no base qualities to consult, and no much larger clone falls within one base.

The receptor's source is a man aged 40-50 years in good health. The source material was blood. The rearranged chain carries TRBV18 and TRBJ1-3; the D gene is unclear. Read as DNA, the sequence is TGTGCCAGCTCACCCCGAACGGGCGGCAGCGGATCTGGAAACACCATATATTTT. Translated, it gives CASSPRTGGSGSGNTIYF.